These 14 T cell receptor beta chains came from one sample sequenced in a study of cytomegalovirus exposure and HLA in healthy donors. Researchers ran the PCR with 60 Vbeta and 13 Jbeta primers. Profiling relied on immunoSEQ multiplex PCR, and the TCRdb table lists in-frame clones only, not all of them. The sample has about 120,000 clones; roughly 77% are singletons. The sample was PBMCs. The receptors were sampled from a man aged 40-55 years in good health and CMV-seronegative.

This clone has only one observation. This chain links TRBV6-5 with TRBJ1-2, with TRBD1 as a possible D gene (5 bases). The CDR3 is made up of 14 amino acids. Germline V gene data show CDR1 as MNHEY and CDR2 as SVGAGI. V dropped 2 bases and J dropped 6 bases, with 13 bases sitting between them. CDR3 residues: CASSYRAGMHGYTF. The CDR3 bases are TGTGCCAGCAGTTACCGTGCAGGGATGCATGGCTACACCTTC.

The chain joins TRBV29-1 to TRBJ2-1, with D uncertain. Trimming cost V 1 base and J 15 bases, with 4 bases left between them. Germline-derived CDR1 and CDR2 are SQVTM and ANQGSEA. This CDR3 has 8 amino acids. CDR3 region: CSVEGLFF. CDR3 DNA sequence: TGCAGCGTTGAAGGGCTGTTCTTC.

V and J are TRBV7-3 and TRBJ2-5; a possible D gene is TRBD2 (6 bases). In germline, CDR1 is SGHTA, CDR2 FQGTGA. V gave up 5 bases and J gave up 4 bases, with 17 bases separating them. CDR3 length: 15 amino acids. The CDR3 is CASSPSGGFGETQYF. The CDR3 nucleotides read TGTGCCAGCAGCCCTTCCGGAGGGTTCGGAGAGACCCAGTACTTC.

The chain uses TRBV15 and TRBJ2-3, with 13 bases identical to TRBD2. With V trimmed by 5 bases and J by 6 bases, 5 bases remained unmatched. Germline CDR1 LNHNV, CDR2 YYDKDF (reference sequence). The CDR3 runs 15 residues. CDR3 nucleotides: TGTGCCACCAGCCGGTCGACTAGCGGGAGGGATACGCAGTATTTT. Residues: CATSRSTSGRDTQYF.

The chain joins TRBV27 to TRBJ1-4, with D possibly matching TRBD1 (6 bases). The CDR3 is 14 residues long. Germline-derived CDR1 and CDR2 are MNHEY and SMNVEV (reference sequence). V shed 5 bases and J shed 9 bases, with 16 bases lying between them. CDR3 coding DNA: TGTGCCAGCAGTACGGCCGGGACATACCAAAAACTGTTTTTT. Translated: CASSTAGTYQKLFF.

Regarding this clone: The sample holds other DNA sequences that translate to the same CDR3. CDR3 DNA sequence: TGTGCCAGCTCACCAGACAGACAAGAGACCCAGTACTTC. Translating it yields CASSPDRQETQYF. The rearrangement uses TRBV18 and TRBJ2-5, with D maybe TRBD1 (5 bases). Germline CDR1 reads KGHSH; CDR2 reads LQKENI. The CDR3 spans 13 residues. The germline V and J ends were trimmed by 2 bases and 2 bases, with 6 bases remaining between them.

V and J are TRBV6-1 and TRBJ1-1, with 9 positions matching TRBD1. Germline CDR1 and CDR2: MNHNS and SASEGT. The V gene end was trimmed by 4 bases and the J gene end by 1 base; junction bases not matched to a gene: 4. The CDR3 has 15 amino acids. The CDR3: CASSVKGQGNTEAFF. CDR3 nucleotides: TGTGCCAGCAGTGTTAAGGGACAGGGGAACACTGAAGCTTTCTTT.

This clone appeared once. The chain couples TRBV6-5 to TRBJ1-1; 10 nucleotides match TRBD1. There are 14 residues in the CDR3. V shed 6 bases and J 4 bases; nucleotides not matched to a gene: 5. CDR1 and CDR2 (germline): MNHEY, SVGAGI. The CDR3 coding sequence is TGTGCCAGCAGCCGTGACAGGGGGCTCACTGAAGCTTTCTTT. This sequence encodes CASSRDRGLTEAFF.

The chain links TRBV29-1 to TRBJ2-1, with D possibly being TRBD2 (6 bases). Germline CDR1 and CDR2: SQVTM and ANQGSEA. Trimming shortened V by 1 base and J by 7 bases, and 11 bases separated the two germline ends. The CDR3 has 13 residues. The CDR3 spells CSVEGGGNNEQFF. The CDR3 coding sequence is TGCAGCGTTGAAGGTGGGGGGAATAATGAGCAGTTCTTC.

This clone was counted between two and nine times. This chain joins TRBV21-1 and TRBJ1-1. TRBV21-1 has pseudogene status. The CDR3 runs to 17 residues. As DNA, the CDR3 is TGTGCCAGCAGCTGGCGGGGTGACAGATCCCCGAACACTGAAGCTTTCTTT. It encodes CASSWRGDRSPNTEAFF.

This clone was observed a single time. Relative to the germline gene, one junction end is altered; a read error may explain this. V is TRBV7-8 and J is TRBJ1-1; 9 bases agree with TRBD1. This CDR3 comprises 15 residues. CDR1 is SGHVS, CDR2 FQNEAQ, per germline. In DNA, the CDR3 is TGTTCCAGCAGCCCGGCAGGGACAGGGAGCGCTGAAGCTTTCTTT. It yields the protein CSSSPAGTGSAEAFF.

This clone was counted only a few times. The chain carries TRBV19 and TRBJ1-6, with a weak D call TRBD1 (5 bases). The V gene's germline CDR1 is LNHDA and CDR2 SQIVND (reference sequence). This CDR3 region has 15 residues. The germline V and J ends were trimmed by 3 bases and 7 bases, with 13 bases remaining between them. The CDR3, as DNA: TGTGCCAGTAGTATTTCCAGGGCCGGCAATTCACCCCTCCACTTT. As protein: CASSISRAGNSPLHF.

The chain couples TRBV30 to TRBJ2-1, with D possibly TRBD2 on 6 matching bases. Trimming cost V 1 base and J 4 bases, with 8 bases left between them. Germline V gene sequence: CDR1 GTSNPN, CDR2 SVGIG (reference sequence). This CDR3 comprises 13 residues. The CDR3: CAWSASAYNEQFF. In DNA, the CDR3 is TGTGCCTGGAGTGCTAGCGCTTACAATGAGCAGTTCTTC.

V and J are TRBV18 and TRBJ1-1, with D perhaps TRBD1 (5 bases). Germline V gene sequence: CDR1 KGHSH, CDR2 LQKENI. The CDR3 runs to 14 residues. The ends were cut back, 3 bases at V and 7 bases at J, with 15 bases in the middle. The CDR3 nucleotides are TGTGCCAGCTCACCGTCGCAGGGAGGAGGTGAAGCTTTCTTT. Encoded protein: CASSPSQGGGEAFF.